This passage covers 19 T cell receptor beta chains from one sample sequenced in a study of blood T cell repertoires in COVID-19. Libraries were prepared by immunoSEQ multiplex PCR; TCRdb keeps only in-frame clonotypes and omits some of them. The table has 170,000 or so clones, around 83% seen once. Sequencing was performed on peripheral blood. The receptors derive from a man aged 50 or older with active or convalescent COVID-19.

This clone came up a few times. The V call is TRBV7-2, the J call TRBJ1-5; 7 bases map to TRBD1. V dropped 10 bases and J dropped 4; count of bases not matched to a gene: 7. This CDR3 is 13 amino acids long. CDR1 SGHTA and CDR2 FQGNSA come from the germline V gene. This CDR3 is CATCRDRNQPQHF. In DNA, the CDR3 is TGTGCCACGTGCAGGGACAGAAATCAGCCCCAGCATTTT.

This chain joins TRBV18 and TRBJ2-2; the D gene is possibly TRBD2 (5 bases). The CDR3 length is 15 residues. Germline V gives CDR1 KGHSH, CDR2 LQKENI. V gave up 2 bases and J gave up 1 base, with 8 bases separating them. The chain's CDR3 is CASSPSGENTGELFF. The CDR3 DNA is TGTGCCAGCTCACCAAGCGGTGAGAACACCGGGGAGCTGTTTTTT.

The chain is built from TRBV5-1 and TRBJ2-5; 8 nucleotides match TRBD1. The CDR3 runs 15 residues. Germline V lookup: CDR1 SGHRS, CDR2 YFSETQ. V gave up 0 bases and J gave up 3 bases; unmatched junction bases: 4. This CDR3 reads CASSLGTGKEETQYF. CDR3 in DNA: TGCGCCAGCAGCTTGGGGACAGGGAAGGAAGAGACCCAGTACTTC.

V gene TRBV7-9 combines with J gene TRBJ2-1; 9 nucleotides align to TRBD2. The germline gives CDR1 SEHNR, CDR2 FQNEAQ (reference sequence). The CDR3 runs 15 residues. V shed 4 bases and J 5 bases; nucleotides not matched to a gene: 6. CDR3 coding DNA: TGTGCCAGCAGCTCGCGGGGGGGCCCCCACAATGAGCAGTTCTTC. Translation gives CASSSRGGPHNEQFF.

V and J are TRBV11-3 and TRBJ2-3; no reliable D call. The CDR3 loop spans 13 amino acids. Germline CDR1 is SGHNT and CDR2 is YENEEA. V was clipped by 0 bases and J by 6 bases, with 7 bases between them. The CDR3: CASSLDHEDTQYF. The CDR3, as DNA: TGTGCCAGCAGCTTAGATCACGAGGATACGCAGTATTTT. Based on the CDR3 plus reference TRBV11-3 and TRBJ2-3, the full variable domain is EAGVVQSPRYKIIEKKQPVAFWCNPISGHNTLYWYLQNLGQGPELLIRYENEEAVDDSQLPKDRFSAERLKGVDSTLKIQPAELGDSAVYLCASSLDHEDTQYFGPGTRLTVL.

This clone was counted a few times. This CDR3 is also generated by other DNA sequences in the sample. The chain carries TRBV28 and TRBJ1-2; 10 bases align to TRBD1. Germline lookup yields CDR1 MDHEN and CDR2 SYDVKM. The CDR3 covers 13 residues. Germline trimming cut 6 bases from V and 3 bases from J; bases unmatched to any gene: 1. DNA of the CDR3: TGTGCCAGCAGGACAGGGGGCGACTATGGCTACACCTTC. Amino acid sequence: CASRTGGDYGYTF.

This chain joins TRBV7-8 and TRBJ1-1; D gene ambiguous. The V end lost 2 bases, the J end lost 2 bases, and 12 bases lay between the germline ends. CDR3 length equals 15 residues. Germline V CDR1 and CDR2: SGHVS, FQNEAQ. CDR3 in amino acids: CASSLIPGINTEAFF. The CDR3 nucleotides are TGTGCCAGCAGCTTAATCCCGGGAATTAACACTGAAGCTTTCTTT.

The rearrangement joins TRBV11-2 to TRBJ2-1; 9 nucleotides align to TRBD2. The germline V gene encodes CDR1 SGHAT and CDR2 FQNNGV. With V trimmed by 5 bases and J by 5 bases, 10 bases remained unmatched. This CDR3 has 16 amino acids. This CDR3 reads CASSPISGLAHNEQFF. The CDR3 DNA sequence: TGTGCCAGCAGCCCGATATCGGGACTAGCCCACAATGAGCAGTTCTTC. Supplemented by reference TRBV11-2 and TRBJ2-1, the full variable domain reads EAGVAQSPRYKIIEKRQSVAFWCNPISGHATLYWYQQILGQGPKLLIQFQNNGVVDDSQLPKDRFSAERLKGVDSTLKIQPAKLEDSAVYLCASSPISGLAHNEQFFGPGTRLTVL.

The chain is built from TRBV7-2 and TRBJ2-1; TRBD2 matches at 13 bases. CDR3 size: 18 residues. The germline gives CDR1 SGHTA, CDR2 FQGNSA. With 5 bases clipped from V and 0 bases from J, the junction kept 7 bases outside the gene matches. DNA of the CDR3: TGTGCCAGCAGCCCGGGACTAGCGGGACCGAGCTCCTACAATGAGCAGTTCTTC. Protein product: CASSPGLAGPSSYNEQFF. The full variable domain, its missing parts supplied by reference TRBV7-2 and TRBJ2-1, is GAGVSQSPSNKVTEKGKDVELRCDPISGHTALYWYRQSLGQGLEFLIYFQGNSAPDKSGLPSDRFSAERTGGSVSTLTIQRTQQEDSAVYLCASSPGLAGPSSYNEQFFGPGTRLTVL.

This clone was observed a few times. This chain links TRBV4-1 with TRBJ2-5; tentative D call: TRBD2 (5 bases). This CDR3 spans 15 amino acids. From germline, CDR1 is MGHRA and CDR2 YSYEKL. Trimming shortened V by 5 bases and J by 5 bases, and 18 bases separated the two germline ends. CDR3 sequence: CASSDLGGKSETQYF. The CDR3 DNA follows: TGCGCCAGCAGCGACTTAGGAGGCAAATCGGAGACCCAGTACTTC.

V is TRBV3-1 (or the pseudogene TRBV3-2) and J is TRBJ2-2; possible D gene TRBD1, 7 bases. V was shortened by 4 bases and J by 5 bases, with 17 bases between the two germline ends. Germline values: CDR1 LGHDT, CDR2 YNNKEL (reference sequence). This CDR3 region has 16 residues. The CDR3: CASSPERGRGTGELFF. The CDR3 DNA reads TGTGCCAGCAGCCCCGAAAGGGGGCGGGGTACCGGGGAGCTGTTTTTT.

This chain links TRBV5-4 with TRBJ1-4; TRBD1 is a possible D gene (5 bases). The CDR3 extends over 15 amino acids. Germline V gives CDR1 SGHNT, CDR2 YYREEE (reference sequence). Trimming cost V 0 bases and J 4 bases, with 10 bases left between them. The DNA of the CDR3 is TGTGCCAGCAGCTTGGCGGGGGGGAATAATGAAAAACTGTTTTTT. It translates to CASSLAGGNNEKLFF.

This chain connects TRBV10-3 to TRBJ2-5; 10 bases are a match to TRBD2. V trimming: 5 bases; J trimming: 3 bases; junction bases outside the gene matches: 12. In germline, CDR1 is ENHRY, CDR2 SYGVKD. This CDR3 is built from 17 residues. CDR3 amino acids: CAISSWASGGKKETQYF. The DNA for the CDR3 is TGTGCCATCAGTTCCTGGGCTAGCGGGGGAAAAAAAGAGACCCAGTACTTC.

The V gene is TRBV7-2, the J gene TRBJ2-3; D call uncertain. V lost 5 bases, J lost 5 bases, and 17 bases lay in between. Germline lookup yields CDR1 SGHTA and CDR2 FQGNSA. The CDR3 loop spans 15 amino acids. The CDR3 spells CASSPMHSAVDTQYF. The CDR3, as DNA: TGTGCCAGCAGCCCAATGCACTCCGCGGTAGATACGCAGTATTTT.

This clone appeared a single time. This chain links TRBV5-6 with TRBJ2-1, with 10 bases fitting TRBD2. J lost 9 bases, V lost 4 bases, and 7 bases had no gene match. Germline-derived CDR1 and CDR2 are SGHDT and YYEEEE. The CDR3 loop spans 14 amino acids. CDR3 bases: TGTGCCAGCAGCGCAGGACTAGCGGTAGGTGAGCAGTTCTTC. Residues: CASSAGLAVGEQFF.

This clone occurred once. The chain uses TRBV6-5 and TRBJ1-1; D uncertain. The CDR3 extends over 15 amino acids. Germline V lookup: CDR1 MNHEY, CDR2 SVGAGI. V gave up 4 bases and J gave up 4 bases, with 16 bases separating them. The CDR3 sequence: CASSSSLAGSTEAFF. The CDR3 DNA is TGTGCCAGCAGTTCTAGCCTGGCCGGTAGCACTGAAGCTTTCTTT.

The chain carries TRBV14 and TRBJ2-2; 7 bases map to TRBD1. The CDR3 has 17 amino acids. V dropped 4 bases and J dropped 7; count of bases not matched to a gene: 15. Germline V gene sequence: CDR1 SGHDN, CDR2 FVKESK. CDR3 sequence: CASSRRAYLQGSGELFF. For the CDR3, the DNA is TGTGCCAGCAGCCGGCGGGCGTATTTACAGGGGAGCGGGGAGCTGTTTTTT.

This chain connects TRBV2 to TRBJ2-7, with 10 nucleotides matching TRBD2. The CDR3 has 14 amino acids. Germline V gives CDR1 SNHLY, CDR2 FYNNEI. J was trimmed by 0 bases and V by 8 bases; bases with no gene match: 4. This CDR3 is CASRSGGASYEQYF. CDR3 in DNA: TGTGCCAGCCGCAGCGGGGGGGCCTCCTACGAGCAGTACTTC.

The V call is TRBV11-2, the J call TRBJ2-5; 12 positions agree with TRBD2. The germline V gene has CDR1 SGHAT and CDR2 FQNNGV. This CDR3 region has 17 residues. With 5 bases clipped from V and 0 bases from J, the junction kept 7 bases outside the gene matches. The CDR3 protein is CASSRGGLAGYQETQYF. The CDR3 nucleotides are TGTGCCAGCAGCCGCGGAGGACTAGCGGGGTACCAAGAGACCCAGTACTTC.